The 31 T cell receptor beta chains given below trace back to one sample, sequenced in a study of T cells in Graves' hyperthyroidism and ophthalmopathy. TCR beta CDR3 regions were amplified from RNA transcripts. HTBI primers were used for first-round RT-PCR of the TCR CDR3. TCRdb analysed the multiplex PCR reads with MiXCR anew, one entry per CDR3 protein. In the table there are 600,000 to 850,000 distinct CDR3 sequences, roughly a sixth of which are singletons. The source material was blood. These receptors all stem from a woman between 50 and 59 years old with Graves' hyperthyroidism that later progressed to Graves' ophthalmopathy.

Many counts were recorded for this clonotype. The V call is TRBV6-2 or TRBV6-3, the J call TRBJ1-5; no reliable D call. Germline V gene lookup returns CDR1 MNHEY and CDR2 SVGEGT. Trimming took 7 bases from V and 3 from J, leaving 22 bases between them. The CDR3 is made up of 17 amino acids. The CDR3 bases are TGTGCCAGCAACCCCCGAGCGGACGCTAGGTACAATCAGCCCCAGCATTTT. Translation gives CASNPRADARYNQPQHF.

The table lists this clonotype with many counts. At one end, the junction sequence differs from germline, possibly due to a read error. CDR3 DNA: TGTGCCAGCAGTAACAGGGGCAATCAGCCCCAGCATTTT. It specifies CASSNRGNQPQHF. The rearrangement uses TRBV19 and TRBJ1-5, with D tentatively TRBD1 (6 bases). The CDR3 consists of 13 residues. From germline, CDR1 is LNHDA and CDR2 SQIVND (reference sequence). The full variable domain, completed using reference TRBV19 and TRBJ1-5, is DGGITQSPKYLFRKEGQNVTLSCEQNLNHDAMYWYRQDPGQGLRLIYYSQIVNDFQKGDIAEGYSVSREKKESFPLTVTSAQKNPTAFYLCASSNRGNQPQHFGDGTRLSIL.

This clonotype occurred a few times. The chain couples TRBV15 to TRBJ2-6; D is unclear. The V end lost 3 bases, the J end lost 4 bases, and 7 bases lay between the germline ends. CDR1 is LNHNV, CDR2 YYDKDF, per germline (reference sequence). This CDR3 spans 14 amino acids. DNA for the CDR3: TGTGCCACCAGCAGTCTCTTGGGGGCCAACGTCCTGACTTTC. The encoded protein is CATSSLLGANVLTF.

The chain employs TRBV28 and TRBJ2-1, with 7 bases identical to TRBD1. Germline lookup yields CDR1 MDHEN and CDR2 SYDVKM. CDR3 size: 16 residues. J lost 7 bases, V lost 1 base, and 10 bases had no gene match. CDR3 nucleotide sequence: TGTGCCAGCAGTTTATCGGGGACAGTGCCTCTTAATGAGCAGTTCTTC. It encodes CASSLSGTVPLNEQFF.

This clonotype was recorded many times. V gene TRBV12-3 or TRBV12-4 combines with J gene TRBJ1-1; D remains unclear. The CDR3 covers 14 residues. Between the trimmed V and J ends, which lost 5 bases and 4 bases, there was a span of 14 bases. The CDR3 here is CASSPNGRGTEAFF. The CDR3 bases are TGTGCCAGCAGTCCCAACGGACGTGGCACTGAAGCTTTCTTT.

This clonotype was seen a handful of times. A clone one base away is much larger, so this may be a read error. The genes are TRBV7-9 and TRBJ2-7; the D is unclear. V gave up 5 bases and J gave up 3 bases, with 5 bases separating them. The CDR3 length is 11 residues. From germline, CDR1 is SEHNR and CDR2 FQNEAQ (reference sequence). The CDR3 loop reads CASSVNYEQYF. The CDR3 nucleotides read TGTGCCAGCAGCGTTAACTACGAGCAGTACTTC. The full variable domain, rest sourced from reference TRBV7-9 and TRBJ2-7, is DTGVSQNPRHKITKRGQNVTFRCDPISEHNRLYWYRQTLGQGPEFLTYFQNEAQLEKSRLLSDRFSAERPKGSFSTLEIQRTEQGDSAMYLCASSVNYEQYFGPGTRLTVT.

This clonotype was seen repeatedly, ten times or more. V gene TRBV7-3 combines with J gene TRBJ1-1, with D uncertain. This CDR3 has 13 residues. V dropped 0 bases and J dropped 10 bases, with 12 bases sitting between them. CDR1 and CDR2 (germline): SGHTA, FQGTGA. CDR3 coding DNA: TGTGCCAGCAGCTTAACGTTGGGGTCGGGAGCTTTCTTT. Amino acid sequence: CASSLTLGSGAFF.

CDR3 DNA sequence: TGTGCCAGCAGTTGGAGCGGCGCGTACCAGTTCTTC. Translated, it gives CASSWSGAYQFF. The rearrangement joins TRBV28 to TRBJ2-1, with D maybe TRBD2 (5 bases). Germline loops: CDR1 MDHEN, CDR2 SYDVKM. There are 12 residues in the CDR3. Deletions cut 4 bases from V and 13 bases from J, with 14 bases between.

This clonotype has ten or more counts. DNA of the CDR3: TGTGCCAGCAGCCTCCGGACAGGGGCGACAGATACGCAGTATTTT. It specifies CASSLRTGATDTQYF. The rearrangement uses TRBV7-3 and TRBJ2-3; 9 positions match TRBD1. This CDR3 region has 15 residues. Per germline, CDR1 SGHTA and CDR2 FQGTGA. J lost 3 bases, V lost 5 bases, and 6 bases had no gene match.

The J gene is TRBJ2-5, the V gene TRBV5-1; D unresolved. The CDR3 runs 15 residues. Trimming cost V 2 bases and J 2 bases, with 13 bases left between them. CDR1 and CDR2 (germline): SGHRS, YFSETQ. CDR3: CASSLGTPRQETQYF. CDR3 bases: TGCGCCAGCAGCTTAGGCACACCGAGACAAGAGACCCAGTACTTC.

This clonotype occurred many times. The rearrangement links TRBV7-8 to TRBJ1-1; D is uncertain. V lost 1 base to trimming and J lost 11 bases, with 20 bases between them. Germline lookup yields CDR1 SGHVS and CDR2 FQNEAQ. The CDR3 covers 15 residues. The CDR3 loop reads CASSLVAGPAAGAFF. DNA for the CDR3: TGTGCCAGCAGCTTAGTGGCCGGCCCGGCTGCTGGCGCTTTCTTT.

This clonotype showed up many times. The gene calls are TRBV11-2 and TRBJ2-7; 7 bases agree with TRBD1. The CDR3 length is 12 residues. With V trimmed by 5 bases and J by 6 bases, 4 bases remained unmatched. Germline V gives CDR1 SGHAT, CDR2 FQNNGV. CDR3 nucleotide sequence: TGTGCCAGCAGCCAGACAGGGCTCGAGCAGTACTTC. It specifies CASSQTGLEQYF.

This clonotype came up many times. The genes are TRBV12-3 or TRBV12-4 and TRBJ1-1; maybe TRBD1 (5 bases). CDR3 length: 13 amino acids. Between the trimmed V and J ends, which lost 3 bases and 7 bases, there was a span of 12 bases. CDR3 loop: CASSLEQADEAFF. The CDR3 region has the DNA TGTGCCAGCAGTTTGGAACAGGCCGATGAAGCTTTCTTT.

This chain uses TRBV12-3 or TRBV12-4 with TRBJ2-7; the match to TRBD2 covers 10 bases. The CDR3 has 14 amino acids. The V gene end was trimmed by 6 bases and the J gene end by 7 bases; junction bases not matched to a gene: 9. CDR3 coding DNA: TGTGCCAGCAGCGTAGCGGGGGGATCGAGGGAGCAGTACTTC. Residues: CASSVAGGSREQYF.

The J gene is TRBJ2-1, the V gene TRBV29-1; 11 nucleotides line up with TRBD2. The CDR3 length is 14 residues. Germline lookup yields CDR1 SQVTM and CDR2 ANQGSEA. Trimming took 8 bases from V and 6 from J; bases not matched to a gene: 9. The CDR3 region is CSPRLAGHLNEQFF. CDR3 nucleotide sequence: TGCAGCCCTCGACTAGCGGGGCATCTCAATGAGCAGTTCTTC.

Written as DNA, the CDR3 is TGTGCCAGCAGCTTGGATGCGGAGGAGATCTACTATGGCTACACCTTC. Its protein product is CASSLDAEEIYYGYTF. The gene calls are TRBV5-6 and TRBJ1-2, with D hard to call. The CDR3 sequence is 16 residues long. Germline V gene lookup returns CDR1 SGHDT and CDR2 YYEEEE. V was pared by 0 bases and J by 3 bases, with 15 bases between.

The chain recombines TRBV20-1 with TRBJ2-7, with 7 bases aligning to TRBD1. The length of the CDR3 is 16 residues. The ends lost 0 bases at V and 5 bases at J; junction bases unmatched: 13. Germline assignment: CDR1 DFQATT and CDR2 SNEGSKA (reference sequence). CDR3 sequence (DNA): TGCAGTGCTAGAGAAGGTTTGGCAGGGGGAAATAACGAGCAGTACTTC. It encodes CSAREGLAGGNNEQYF.

This clonotype turned up a few times. This sequence joins TRBV7-9 and TRBJ1-1; D remains ambiguous. Trimming left V 4 bases short and J 3 bases short, with 6 bases between. The CDR3 consists of 12 residues. CDR1 is SEHNR and CDR2 is FQNEAQ in the germline V gene (reference sequence). The CDR3 sequence: CASSSDYTEAFF. The CDR3 nucleotides read TGTGCCAGCAGCTCAGATTACACTGAAGCTTTCTTT. The full variable domain, with the rest looked up from reference TRBV7-9 and TRBJ1-1, is DTGVSQNPRHKITKRGQNVTFRCDPISEHNRLYWYRQTLGQGPEFLTYFQNEAQLEKSRLLSDRFSAERPKGSFSTLEIQRTEQGDSAMYLCASSSDYTEAFFGQGTRLTVV.

This clonotype has at least ten counts. The rearrangement uses TRBV2 and TRBJ1-4; 7 bases are a match to TRBD1. Per the germline V gene, CDR1 is SNHLY and CDR2 is FYNNEI. J lost 5 bases, V lost 7 bases, and 7 bases had no gene match. The CDR3 is made up of 14 amino acids. CDR3: CASKGDRTNEKLFF. CDR3 sequence (DNA): TGTGCCAGCAAGGGGGACAGAACCAATGAAAAACTGTTTTTT. The variable domain in full, with the rest retrieved from reference TRBV2 and TRBJ1-4, is EPEVTQTPSHQVTQMGQEVILRCVPISNHLYFYWYRQILGQKVEFLVSFYNNEISEKSEIFDDQFSVERPDGSNFTLKIRSTKLEDSAMYFCASKGDRTNEKLFFGSGTQLSVL.

The rearrangement uses TRBV29-1 and TRBJ2-3, with TRBD1 matching over 12 bases. This CDR3 comprises 13 residues. Losses at the gene ends were 5 bases for V and 6 bases for J; bases not matched to a gene: 3. Germline V gives CDR1 SQVTM, CDR2 ANQGSEA. The DNA for the CDR3 is TGCAGCGTTCCGGGACAGGGGGCCGATACGCAGTATTTT. Translated, it gives CSVPGQGADTQYF.

Many counts were recorded for this clonotype. The chain joins TRBV5-1 to TRBJ2-7; 8 nucleotides agree with TRBD2. The CDR3 runs 15 residues. The ends lost 7 bases at V and 3 bases at J; junction bases unmatched: 12. Germline-derived CDR1 and CDR2 are SGHRS and YFSETQ. CDR3 nucleotides: TGCGCCAGCGGATTGAGCCAGGGACTAGGCTACGAGCAGTACTTC. This translates into CASGLSQGLGYEQYF.

There are a few counts of this clonotype. CDR3 DNA: TGTGCCAGCAGCCACACCGGGACTTCCCCCTACAATGAGCAGTTCTTC. This sequence encodes CASSHTGTSPYNEQFF. The genes are TRBV3-1 and TRBJ2-1; possible D gene TRBD2, 6 bases. CDR3 size: 16 residues. V was pared by 3 bases and J by 2 bases, with 14 bases between. Germline V gene sequence: CDR1 LGHDT, CDR2 YNNKEL (reference sequence).

This clonotype was seen repeatedly, ten times or more. The chain combines TRBV5-1 with TRBJ2-3; 7 bases agree with TRBD2. This CDR3 is built from 16 residues. V lost 4 bases, J lost 2 bases, and 10 bases stayed unmatched. Per the germline V gene, CDR1 is SGHRS and CDR2 is YFSETQ. The CDR3 bases are TGCGCCAGCAGCCCCTTAGCGGGCTGGCACACAGATACGCAGTATTTT. Its translation is CASSPLAGWHTDTQYF.

This clonotype was counted many times. This rearrangement joins TRBV3-1 to TRBJ2-5, with D perhaps TRBD1 (5 bases). CDR3 length: 13 residues. Germline V lookup: CDR1 LGHDT, CDR2 YNNKEL (reference sequence). Deletions cut 4 bases from V and 5 bases from J, with 11 bases between. Here the CDR3 DNA reads TGTGCCAGCAGCCTCATAGCAGGGGAGACCCAGTACTTC. This codes for CASSLIAGETQYF.

Many counts were recorded for this clonotype. Here the CDR3 DNA reads TGTGCCAGCAGCCAAGAGGGTGGAACTTATAATGAAAAACTGTTTTTT. Translation: CASSQEGGTYNEKLFF. The chain links TRBV3-1 to TRBJ1-4, with no clear D. Trimming removed 0 bases at V and 4 bases at J, with 12 bases between. The CDR3 has 16 amino acids. The germline V gene has CDR1 LGHDT and CDR2 YNNKEL (reference sequence).

This clonotype was detected a few times. One end of the junction does not line up with germline, which may come from a read error. J is TRBJ2-1 and V is TRBV2; the match to TRBD1 covers 8 bases. CDR3 size: 17 residues. The V gene's germline CDR1 is SNHLY and CDR2 FYNNEI. The CDR3 sequence: CASSDDFRDRLYNGQFF. The CDR3 DNA follows: TGTGCCAGCAGTGACGACTTCCGGGACAGGCTCTACAATGGGCAGTTCTTC.

In this sample, this clonotype turned up many times. The V call is TRBV18, the J call TRBJ2-1; 11 nucleotides line up with TRBD2. J lost 3 bases, V lost 6 bases, and 4 bases had no gene match. Germline values: CDR1 KGHSH, CDR2 LQKENI. The CDR3 loop spans 15 amino acids. The CDR3 loop is CASSLSGGDYNEQFF. For the CDR3, the DNA is TGTGCCAGCTCGCTTAGCGGGGGGGACTACAATGAGCAGTTCTTC.

In its sample, this clonotype was seen many times. CDR3 in DNA: TGTGCCAGCAGCCAAAGAGAAGTTCGGCGTTCACCCCTCCACTTT. Protein product: CASSQREVRRSPLHF. V usage is TRBV3-1 and J usage is TRBJ1-6; unclear D gene. Germline loops: CDR1 LGHDT, CDR2 YNNKEL (reference sequence). Trimming shortened V by 2 bases and J by 9 bases, and 14 bases separated the two germline ends. The CDR3 runs to 15 residues.

As regards this clonotype: Germline and junction disagree at one end, which may indicate a read error. The chain combines TRBV30 with TRBJ1-4; the D gene is possibly TRBD1 (5 bases). The CDR3 is made up of 15 amino acids. From germline, CDR1 is GTSNPN and CDR2 SVGIG (reference sequence). The CDR3 here is CAWRGRGATSEKLFF. CDR3 nucleotides: TGTGCCTGGAGGGGTAGGGGAGCAACTAGTGAAAAACTGTTTTTT.

This clonotype showed up many times. The chain links TRBV27 to TRBJ1-2; no definite D call. Per germline, CDR1 MNHEY and CDR2 SMNVEV (reference sequence). This CDR3 region has 16 residues. V was trimmed by 0 bases and J by 0 bases, leaving 11 bases between them. The CDR3 loop reads CASSLSATSTNYGYTF. The CDR3 bases are TGTGCCAGCAGTTTATCGGCAACTAGCACTAACTATGGCTACACCTTC.

Of note for this clonotype: This could be a read error, since a much larger clone is one nucleotide away. This chain connects TRBV6-1 to TRBJ2-5; D is possibly TRBD1 (6 bases). V lost 6 bases and J 4 bases, leaving 12 bases between the germline ends. The V gene's germline CDR1 is MNHNS and CDR2 SASEGT. The CDR3 length is 13 residues. The CDR3 nucleotides read TGTGCCAGCAGCCGGGACATCCGAGAGACCCAGTACTTC. This translates into CASSRDIRETQYF.